Listed here is a single T cell receptor beta chain. TCRdb reprocessed the 5' RACE reads and reports one entry per CDR3 protein, with no DNA. In total, the table holds 250,000 to 300,000 distinct CDR3 sequences. This sample was included in a study of T cells expressing NK-cell markers. The wider study: Eight donors were sequenced, of whom seven were HCMV-seropositive, while the remaining one was HCMV-seronegative.

This CDR3 is built from 17 residues. Germline V gives CDR1 SGHRS, CDR2 YFSETQ. The rearrangement uses TRBV5-1 and TRBJ2-5; lacking DNA, the TRBD2 call made by TCRdb goes unchecked. The TCR originated in a man younger than 35 in good health. The sample was blood T cells: a sorted CD56 or NKG2C T cell subset, CD4+ or CD8+ T cells, or bulk PBMC T cells (not recorded which). This chain's CDR3 is CASSLAGGGSNGETQYF.